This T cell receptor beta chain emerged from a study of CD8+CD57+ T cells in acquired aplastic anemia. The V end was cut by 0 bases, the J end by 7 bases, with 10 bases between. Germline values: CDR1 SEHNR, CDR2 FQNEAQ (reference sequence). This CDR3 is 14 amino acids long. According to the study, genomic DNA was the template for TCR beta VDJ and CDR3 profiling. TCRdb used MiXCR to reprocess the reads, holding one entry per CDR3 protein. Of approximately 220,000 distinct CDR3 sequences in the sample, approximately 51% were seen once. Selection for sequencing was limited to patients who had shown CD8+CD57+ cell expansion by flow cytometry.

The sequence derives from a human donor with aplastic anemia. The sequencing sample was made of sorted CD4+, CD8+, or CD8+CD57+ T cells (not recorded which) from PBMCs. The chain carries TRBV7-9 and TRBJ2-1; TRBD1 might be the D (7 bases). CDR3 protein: CASSLASGGNEQFF. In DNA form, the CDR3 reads TGTGCCAGCAGCTTAGCGTCAGGGGGGAATGAGCAGTTCTTC.